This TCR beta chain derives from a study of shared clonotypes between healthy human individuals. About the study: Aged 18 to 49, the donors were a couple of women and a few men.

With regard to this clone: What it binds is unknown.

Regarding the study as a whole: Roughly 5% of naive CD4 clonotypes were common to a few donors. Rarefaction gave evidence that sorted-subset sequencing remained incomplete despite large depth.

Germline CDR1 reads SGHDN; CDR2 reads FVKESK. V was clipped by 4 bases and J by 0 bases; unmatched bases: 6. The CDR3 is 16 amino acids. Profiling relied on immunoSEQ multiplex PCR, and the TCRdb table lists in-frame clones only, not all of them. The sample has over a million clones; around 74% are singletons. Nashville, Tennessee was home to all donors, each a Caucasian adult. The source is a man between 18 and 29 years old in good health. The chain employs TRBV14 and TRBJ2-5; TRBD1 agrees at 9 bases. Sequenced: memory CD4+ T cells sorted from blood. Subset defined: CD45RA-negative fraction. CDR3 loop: CASSPRTGAYQETQYF. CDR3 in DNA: TGTGCCAGCAGCCCCCGGACAGGGGCCTACCAAGAGACCCAGTACTTC.